These 3 T cell receptor beta chains originate from one sample sequenced in a study of cytomegalovirus exposure and HLA in healthy donors. 60 Vbeta and 13 Jbeta primers were used in PCR. Method: immunoSEQ multiplex PCR; TCRdb's copy keeps in-frame clones and lacks some. The sample carries 100,000 to 150,000 clones, over 75% recorded once. The sequenced sample was PBMCs. The receptor source for this set is a boy aged 5 to 17 in good health and CMV-seronegative.

The count of this clone is one. The chain recombines TRBV5-4 with TRBJ2-7; D is ambiguous. The length of the CDR3 is 15 residues. The ends were cut back, 4 bases at V and 3 bases at J, with 17 bases in the middle. Germline CDR1 and CDR2: SGHNT and YYREEE (reference sequence). CDR3 region: CASSEDPTIGYEQYF. DNA of the CDR3: TGTGCCAGCAGCGAAGACCCGACAATAGGCTACGAGCAGTACTTC.

The rearrangement joins TRBV18 to TRBJ2-1; D remains unclear. The germline gives CDR1 KGHSH, CDR2 LQKENI. The CDR3 is 13 amino acids. Trimming removed 6 bases at V and 12 bases at J, with 18 bases between. The CDR3 sequence: CASSPPLESRQFF. The CDR3 bases are TGTGCCAGCTCGCCGCCCCTCGAGTCGCGGCAGTTCTTC. The complete variable domain, with remaining parts taken from reference TRBV18 and TRBJ2-1, reads NAGVMQNPRHLVRRRGQEARLRCSPMKGHSHVYWYRQLPEEGLKFMVYLQKENIIDESGMPKERFSAEFPKEGPSILRIQQVVRGDSAAYFCASSPPLESRQFFGPGTRLTVL.

The table lists this clone with a count of one. J is TRBJ1-1 and V is TRBV7-3; a weak D match, TRBD1 (5 bases). Germline loops: CDR1 SGHTA, CDR2 FQGTGA. CDR3 length: 13 amino acids. V was pared by 5 bases and J by 11 bases, with 18 bases between. In DNA, the CDR3 is TGTGCCAGCAGCCCCGAAGGGGCAGGGCGGGCTTTCTTT. It is translated as CASSPEGAGRAFF.